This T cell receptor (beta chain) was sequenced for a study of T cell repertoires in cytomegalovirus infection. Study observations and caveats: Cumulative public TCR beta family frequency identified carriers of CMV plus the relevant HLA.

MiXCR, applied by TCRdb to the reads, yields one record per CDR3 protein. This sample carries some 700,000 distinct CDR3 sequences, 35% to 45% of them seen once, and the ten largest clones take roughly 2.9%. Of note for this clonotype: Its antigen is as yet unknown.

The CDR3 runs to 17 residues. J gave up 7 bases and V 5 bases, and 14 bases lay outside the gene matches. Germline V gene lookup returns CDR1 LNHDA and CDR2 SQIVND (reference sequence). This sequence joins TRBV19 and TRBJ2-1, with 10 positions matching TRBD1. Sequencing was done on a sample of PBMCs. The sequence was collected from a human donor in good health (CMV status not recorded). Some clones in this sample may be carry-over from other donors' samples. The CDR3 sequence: CASSAYGQGGPLNEQFF. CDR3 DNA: TGTGCCAGTAGTGCGTACGGACAGGGGGGTCCCCTAAATGAGCAGTTCTTC.